This is a list of T cell receptor beta chains from one sample in a study of cytomegalovirus exposure and HLA in healthy donors. Repertoires were generated with immunoSEQ multiplex PCR, while TCRdb's copy carries only in-frame clones and drops some. The table lists some 40,000 clones. Sample: PBMCs. Source of these receptors: a human donor in good health. Both conserved end residues are part of each CDR3. The D gene is left open where the match is weak.

d_call	v_call	j_call	cdr3_aa	cdr3_nt
.	TRBV11-3	TRBJ2-7	CASSLQGSLSEQYF	TGTGCCAGCAGCTTACAGGGCTCCTTGAGCGAGCAGTACTTC
TRBD1	TRBV23-1	TRBJ1-2	CASSQSLSTGGNYGYTF	TGCGCCAGCAGTCAATCGTTGTCGACAGGGGGTAACTATGGCTACACCTTC
.	TRBV19	TRBJ1-1	CASTVKGRGPRGTEAFF	TGTGCCAGTACCGTTAAAGGGAGGGGCCCTCGGGGCACTGAAGCTTTCTTT
.	TRBV2	TRBJ2-7	CASSEGPGDSYEQYF	TGTGCCAGCAGTGAGGGCCCCGGGGATTCCTACGAGCAGTACTTC
.	TRBV4-1	TRBJ2-2	CASSQAWGLLNTGELFF	TGCGCCAGCAGCCAAGCCTGGGGACTGCTGAACACCGGGGAGCTGTTTTTT
.	TRBV19	TRBJ2-6	CASSSGVLGRIAGANVLTF	TGTGCCAGTAGCAGTGGGGTCCTGGGGCGGATAGCTGGGGCCAACGTCCTGACTTTC
TRBD1	TRBV15	TRBJ2-3	CATSRTGGVDTQYF	TGTGCCACCAGCAGGACAGGGGGCGTAGATACGCAGTATTTT
.	TRBV27	TRBJ1-1	CASSLLGNTEAFF	TGTGCCAGCAGTTTACTCGGGAATACTGAAGCTTTCTTT
.	TRBV28	TRBJ2-4	CASSVYRESAAKNIQYF	TGTGCCAGCAGTGTCTACAGGGAATCGGCGGCCAAAAACATTCAGTACTTC
TRBD1	TRBV18	TRBJ2-5	CASSPNQGAETQYF	TGTGCCAGCTCACCAAACCAGGGGGCGGAGACCCAGTACTTC
.	TRBV7-9	TRBJ1-1	CASSLEVGLNTEAFF	TGTGCCAGCAGCTTAGAAGTGGGCTTGAACACTGAAGCTTTCTTT
.	TRBV4-1	TRBJ2-7	CASSENDYEQYF	TGCGCCAGCAGCGAGAATGACTACGAGCAGTACTTC
.	TRBV5-4	TRBJ2-1	CASSLQGLNEQFF	TGTGCCAGCAGCTTGCAGGGGTTGAATGAGCAGTTCTTC
.	TRBV6-4	TRBJ2-5	CASAAWAQETQYF	TGTGCCAGCGCCGCGTGGGCCCAGGAGACCCAGTACTTC
.	TRBV11-2	TRBJ2-5	CASSLTQGKETQYF	TGTGCCAGCAGCTTAACCCAGGGGAAAGAGACCCAGTACTTC
TRBD1	TRBV4-1	TRBJ2-7	CASSWGTGVHEQYF	TGCGCCAGCAGCTGGGGGACAGGGGTCCACGAGCAGTACTTC
TRBD1	TRBV30	TRBJ1-5	CAWSLSGGAGNQPQHF	TGTGCCTGGAGTCTATCAGGGGGTGCCGGCAATCAGCCCCAGCATTTT
.	TRBV30	TRBJ2-7	CAWSIGGLGSYEQYF	TGTGCCTGGAGTATTGGTGGTCTCGGCTCCTACGAGCAGTACTTC
TRBD2	TRBV4-2	TRBJ2-2	CASSQEIPAGGEAGELFF	TGTGCCAGCAGCCAAGAGATCCCAGCGGGGGGAGAGGCCGGGGAGCTGTTTTTT
TRBD1	TRBV27	TRBJ2-7	CASSPTGTGGYEQYF	TGTGCCAGCAGCCCAACCGGGACAGGGGGCTACGAGCAGTACTTC
.	TRBV9	TRBJ1-1	CASSTTDRPNTEAFF	TGTGCCAGCAGCACTACGGACAGACCGAACACTGAAGCTTTCTTT
.	TRBV18	TRBJ1-5	CASSQQGGSNQPQHF	TGTGCCAGCTCACAACAGGGTGGTAGCAATCAGCCCCAGCATTTT
TRBD1	TRBV2	TRBJ1-6	CASRTDRAKHNSPLHF	TGTGCCAGCAGGACGGACAGGGCCAAGCATAATTCACCCCTCCACTTT
TRBD1	TRBV4-1	TRBJ1-4	CASSWDRTSNEKLFF	TGCGCCAGCAGCTGGGACAGGACCTCTAATGAAAAACTGTTTTTT
TRBD2	TRBV5-1	TRBJ2-1	CASSLGGGGSSYNEQFF	TGCGCCAGCAGCTTGGGGGGCGGGGGGAGCTCCTACAATGAGCAGTTCTTC
TRBD1	TRBV5-5	TRBJ1-1	CASSLAWTGVFTEAFF	TGTGCCAGCAGTCTGGCCTGGACAGGGGTGTTCACTGAAGCTTTCTTT
.	TRBV18	TRBJ2-5	CASSPPNSETQYF	TGTGCCAGCTCACCACCAAATTCGGAGACCCAGTACTTC
TRBD2	TRBV19	TRBJ2-5	CASRQAGENQYF	TGTGCCAGTAGGCAAGCGGGGGAGAACCAGTACTTC
.	TRBV29-1	TRBJ2-3	CSVDEILGGGSTDTQYF	TGCAGCGTCGATGAAATCCTGGGTGGGGGCTCCACAGATACGCAGTATTTT
TRBD2	TRBV4-1	TRBJ2-3	CASSAYGGATDTQYF	TGCGCCAGCAGCGCTTACGGGGGGGCAACAGATACGCAGTATTTT
.	TRBV5-4	TRBJ2-5	CASSFRQDQETQYF	TGTGCCAGCAGCTTCCGACAGGACCAAGAGACCCAGTACTTC
.	TRBV9	TRBJ1-1	CASSDDPRNRENTEAFF	TGTGCCAGCAGCGACGATCCCCGAAACAGGGAGAACACTGAAGCTTTCTTT
TRBD1	TRBV5-6	TRBJ2-5	CASSLPWDRQKETQYF	TGTGCCAGCAGCCTGCCGTGGGACAGGCAGAAGGAGACCCAGTACTTC
.	TRBV6-1	TRBJ1-5	CASSESGGARQPQHF	TGTGCCAGCAGTGAAAGCGGGGGCGCAAGGCAGCCCCAGCATTTT
TRBD1	TRBV15	TRBJ1-5	CATSQTPAKRTGGGSNQPQHF	TGTGCCACCAGCCAGACACCCGCTAAGCGTACAGGGGGGGGGAGCAATCAGCCCCAGCATTTT
.	TRBV27	TRBJ1-2	CASSFGERYGYTF	TGTGCCAGCAGTTTCGGGGAGAGGTATGGCTACACCTTC
TRBD1	TRBV5-4	TRBJ2-7	CASSPWTGDIPEQYF	TGTGCCAGCAGCCCATGGACAGGGGACATCCCAGAGCAGTACTTC
TRBD1	TRBV18	TRBJ2-1	CASWQGQGRGNEQFF	TGTGCCAGCTGGCAGGGACAGGGACGAGGCAATGAGCAGTTCTTC
TRBD1	TRBV27	TRBJ1-6	CASSLGGAPNSPLHF	TGTGCCAGCAGCTTAGGGGGCGCCCCAAATTCACCCCTCCACTTT
TRBD1	TRBV13	TRBJ1-3	CASSLGQVSGNTIYF	TGTGCCAGCAGCTTGGGACAGGTCTCTGGAAACACCATATATTTT
TRBD1	TRBV7-2	TRBJ1-2	CASSFSGQGRIYGYTF	TGTGCCAGCAGCTTTTCCGGACAGGGGAGGATTTATGGCTACACCTTC
.	TRBV28	TRBJ2-7	CASSSPGFYEQYF	TGTGCCAGCAGTTCCCCAGGGTTCTACGAGCAGTACTTC
.	TRBV28	TRBJ2-1	CASSFAPSRPGLRDNEQFF	TGTGCCAGCAGTTTCGCGCCAAGCCGCCCGGGACTCAGAGACAATGAGCAGTTCTTC
.	TRBV28	TRBJ2-7	CASRSGLFYEQYF	TGTGCCAGCAGGTCGGGACTGTTCTACGAGCAGTACTTC
.	TRBV19	TRBJ1-1	CASISGGDTEAFF	TGTGCCAGTATTTCGGGAGGGGACACTGAAGCTTTCTTT
TRBD1	TRBV28	TRBJ1-1	CASSWWDRVTGENTEAFF	TGTGCCAGCAGTTGGTGGGACAGGGTGACCGGCGAGAACACTGAAGCTTTCTTT
TRBD2	TRBV10-1	TRBJ2-7	CASSPSSGGVYEQYF	TGCGCCAGCAGTCCTTCTAGCGGGGGAGTATACGAGCAGTACTTC
.	TRBV7-2	TRBJ2-7	CASSPPTGHREQYF	TGTGCCAGCAGCCCCCCCACGGGACATCGGGAGCAGTACTTC